What follows describes a single TCR beta chain. What it binds is not known. This entry comes from a study of human thymus T cells. The CDR3 sequence is 14 residues long. The J segment lost 0 bases and the V segment lost 6 bases, leaving 2 bases of the junction unmatched. Looked up from germline, CDR1 is ENHRY and CDR2 is SYGVKD. Only four of the eight donors provided a 0.5-1 mL blood sample. This table comes from immunoSEQ multiplex PCR, and its TCRdb copy is limited to in-frame clones, with some not included. Found here are about 50,000 clones, about 95% of them singletons; the top ten hold over 0.15%. General study results and limits: Apparent skewing of V and J gene usage characterized both thymic and blood repertoires.

This receptor was identified in a girl under two years old with a congenital heart defect but otherwise immunologically healthy. The V and J genes are TRBV10-3 and TRBJ1-5, with 7 bases matching TRBD1. The sequenced sample was blood. As DNA, the CDR3 is TGTGCCATCAGCCAGGGGGATAGCAATCAGCCCCAGCATTTT. It encodes CAISQGDSNQPQHF.